This T cell receptor (beta chain) was found in a study of T-cell reconstitution after alpha-beta-depleted transplantation in children. This clonotype was counted many times. Its specificity is unknown. Preparing the TCRbeta library involved the use of unique molecular identifiers. TCRdb re-derived calls from the PCR reads in MiXCR, one entry per CDR3 protein. Of about 580,000 distinct CDR3 sequences detected, 23% appear once; the ten largest clones hold 13% to 15%. Points from the study as a whole: Reportedly, alpha-beta T cells present about two months post-transplant originated from several hundred expanded clones of graft origin.

Germline V gene lookup returns CDR1 SGHRS and CDR2 YFSETQ. This CDR3 comprises 14 residues. Trimming shortened V by 2 bases and J by 2 bases, and 8 bases separated the two germline ends. The material sequenced was PBMCs, mostly from graft donor cells, taken 360 days after TCRalphabeta/CD19-depleted stem cell transplant. The receptor was isolated from a boy in the first two years of life who had a stem cell transplant for acute myeloid leukemia, so the T cells may come from the graft donor. This chain connects TRBV5-1 to TRBJ2-1; no clear D. CDR3 sequence (DNA): TGCGCCAGCAGCTTAGGAGTCCCCTACAATGAGCAGTTCTTC. Encoded protein: CASSLGVPYNEQFF.